Each of the 2 T cell receptor beta chains below was sequenced from the same sample in a study of cytomegalovirus exposure and HLA in healthy donors. Primers included in the PCR were 60 Vbeta and 13 Jbeta primers. Some clones are missing from TCRdb's copy, which holds only in-frame ones; the method was immunoSEQ multiplex PCR. In the table there are about 69,000 clones, 75% to 80% of which are singletons. Input material: PBMCs. Receptor source: a man aged 18 to 29 in good health and CMV-seronegative.

This chain links TRBV19 with TRBJ1-5, with a weak D call TRBD1 (5 bases). There are 18 residues in the CDR3. Germline lookup yields CDR1 LNHDA and CDR2 SQIVND (reference sequence). Trimming removed 7 bases from V and 3 bases from J, with 25 bases in between. The CDR3 loop is CASTPGGVGGFNNQPQHF. The CDR3 DNA is TGTGCCAGTACCCCGGGGGGTGTCGGGGGGTTCAACAATCAGCCCCAGCATTTT. Full variable domain (remainder filled in from reference TRBV19 and TRBJ1-5): DGGITQSPKYLFRKEGQNVTLSCEQNLNHDAMYWYRQDPGQGLRLIYYSQIVNDFQKGDIAEGYSVSREKKESFPLTVTSAQKNPTAFYLCASTPGGVGGFNNQPQHFGDGTRLSIL.

The chain is built from TRBV28 and TRBJ1-2; 8 nucleotides line up with TRBD1. Germline loops: CDR1 MDHEN, CDR2 SYDVKM. Trimming removed 5 bases from V and 4 bases from J; junction bases left unmatched: 9. The CDR3 length is 15 residues. CDR3 nucleotides: TGTGCCAGCAGTACAGTGACAGGGGATTTCTATGGCTACACCTTC. Its translation: CASSTVTGDFYGYTF.